This record concerns one T cell receptor beta chain sequence. The record originates from a study of blood T cell repertoires in COVID-19. Study-wide background: Samples of COVID-19 (acute and convalescent) were obtained from the United States, Italy and Spain. Sources were T cells, B-cell-depleted T cells, or PBMCs; the material itself was cDNA or gDNA.

The table came from immunoSEQ multiplex PCR; TCRdb's copy has only in-frame clones and leaves some out. The profile shows over 150,000 clones, 84% of them singletons. The CDR3 spans 12 residues. CDR1 is MNHEY and CDR2 is SVGAGI in the germline V gene. Trimming removed 1 base at V and 10 bases at J, with 8 bases between. Specimen: peripheral blood. This chain links TRBV6-5 with TRBJ2-1, with D perhaps TRBD1 (6 bases). This clonotype was sampled from a human donor in a cohort sampled during active COVID-19. The CDR3 loop is CASSYFRGEQFF. CDR3 coding DNA: TGTGCCAGCAGTTACTTTAGGGGGGAGCAGTTCTTC.